The next 8 T cell receptor beta chains were all read from a single sample in a study of T cell repertoires in cytomegalovirus infection. TCRdb re-analysed the reads in MiXCR, keeping a single row per CDR3 protein. The table lists approximately 730,000 distinct CDR3 sequences, about 27% of them singletons. Their specific antigens are unknown. This material consisted of cultured CD8+ T cells from PBMCs, taken from culture after CMV antigen stimulation. The receptors come from a human donor in good health (CMV status not recorded). Some clones in this sample may be carry-over from other donors' samples.

The gene calls are TRBV12-5 and TRBJ2-1, with D maybe TRBD2 (6 bases). Trimming left V 5 bases short and J 3 bases short, with 14 bases between. Germline-derived CDR1 and CDR2 are LGHNT and FRNRAP. This CDR3 contains 15 residues. This chain's CDR3 is CASGAGLGLYNEQFF. CDR3 DNA: TGTGCTAGTGGTGCAGGCTTGGGACTCTACAATGAGCAGTTCTTC.

The chain uses TRBV27 and TRBJ1-2; tentatively, D is TRBD1 (5 bases). CDR1 is MNHEY, CDR2 SMNVEV, per germline (reference sequence). The CDR3 is 13 residues long. Trimming left V 10 bases short and J 2 bases short, with 14 bases between. The CDR3 DNA follows: TGTGCCACCTCAGACGGGGCCAACTATGGCTACACCTTC. This gives the protein CATSDGANYGYTF.

This clonotype occurred a few times. The chain employs TRBV12-3 or TRBV12-4 and TRBJ2-5; 12 bases fit TRBD2. The CDR3 contains 17 residues. V lost 2 bases to trimming and J lost 5 bases; unmatched junction nucleotides: 9. CDR3 DNA: TGTGCCAGCAGTTTATCGGCTAGCGGGGGGGCCGAGGAGACCCAGTACTTC. Translating gives CASSLSASGGAEETQYF.

This clonotype occurred a few times. V and J are TRBV19 and TRBJ1-5, with D perhaps TRBD1 (6 bases). The CDR3 length is 15 residues. Trimming pared 5 bases from V and 5 bases from J, leaving 16 bases between. Per the germline V gene, CDR1 is LNHDA and CDR2 is SQIVND (reference sequence). This chain's CDR3 is CASSLRDTDYQPQHF. DNA for the CDR3: TGTGCCAGTAGTCTCCGGGACACGGATTATCAGCCCCAGCATTTT.

This clonotype turned up a few times. The chain carries TRBV4-2 and TRBJ1-1; a possible D gene is TRBD1 (5 bases). Trimming left V 0 bases short and J 1 base short, with 9 bases between. Germline CDR1 and CDR2: LGHNA and YNFKEQ. CDR3 length: 15 amino acids. The CDR3 loop is CASSQEKGPNTEAFF. CDR3 nucleotides: TGTGCCAGCAGCCAAGAGAAGGGACCGAACACTGAAGCTTTCTTT.

The V and J genes are TRBV15 and TRBJ2-7; either TRBD1 or TRBD2 may fit D (6 bases each). The CDR3 extends over 14 amino acids. Germline values: CDR1 LNHNV, CDR2 YYDKDF (reference sequence). V was shortened by 3 bases and J by 2 bases, with 11 bases between the two germline ends. This CDR3 is CATSRSRGPYEQYV. DNA for the CDR3: TGTGCCACCAGCAGGAGTCGGGGGCCCTACGAGCAGTACGTC.

This chain joins TRBV5-5 and TRBJ2-7; maybe TRBD1 (5 bases). The CDR3 contains 15 residues. CDR1 is SGHKS, CDR2 YYEKEE, per germline (reference sequence). Trimming stripped 4 bases from V and 2 bases from J, with 16 bases between. The CDR3 bases are TGTGCCAGCAGCCCCGAGTTCGACAGTCCCTACGAGCAGTACGTC. Encoded protein: CASSPEFDSPYEQYV.

This clonotype was picked up one time. The chain employs TRBV27 and TRBJ2-3; 9 bases match TRBD2. J was trimmed by 2 bases and V by 5 bases; bases with no gene match: 14. Germline V CDR1 and CDR2: MNHEY, SMNVEV (reference sequence). This CDR3 has 18 amino acids. CDR3 DNA sequence: TGTGCCAGCAGTGGGCCAGCGGGGGGCCCTGCTACCACAGATACGCAGTATTTT. It yields the protein CASSGPAGGPATTDTQYF.